What follows are 25 T cell receptor beta chains derived from one specimen sequenced in a study of blood T cell repertoires in COVID-19. Here immunoSEQ multiplex PCR was the method, and the copy in TCRdb shows in-frame clones only, minus some. Found here are 110,000 or so clones, roughly 90% of them singletons; the top ten hold roughly 8.9%. The sequencing sample was made of peripheral blood. These receptors all come from an older woman who had recovered from COVID-19.

The rearrangement joins TRBV28 to TRBJ2-1; 12 bases map to TRBD2. CDR1 is MDHEN and CDR2 is SYDVKM in the germline V gene. Trimming removed 6 bases from V and 9 bases from J; junction bases left unmatched: 6. The CDR3 is 14 residues long. This CDR3 is CASRGLAGLGEQFF. The CDR3 coding sequence is TGTGCCAGCAGAGGACTAGCGGGACTAGGTGAGCAGTTCTTC.

This rearrangement joins TRBV11-1 to TRBJ2-1; 7 bases line up with TRBD2. The germline gives CDR1 SGHAT, CDR2 FQDESV (reference sequence). The CDR3 runs 15 residues. V lost 3 bases to trimming and J lost 1 base; unmatched junction nucleotides: 3. As DNA, the CDR3 is TGTGCCAGCAGCTTGGCTAGCGGATCCTACAATGAGCAGTTCTTC. Protein product: CASSLASGSYNEQFF.

The V gene is TRBV6-2 or TRBV6-3, the J gene TRBJ2-2; 11 bases map to TRBD2. The CDR3 consists of 15 residues. Germline-derived CDR1 and CDR2 are MNHEY and SVGEGT. Germline trimming cut 2 bases from V and 7 bases from J; bases unmatched to any gene: 3. For the CDR3, the DNA is TGTGCCAGCAGTTACCTCGGACTAGCGGGCGGGGAGCTGTTTTTT. It translates to CASSYLGLAGGELFF.

The CDR3 DNA reads as TGTGCCAGCAGCTTCTCGAGCGGGTACACCGGGGAGCTGTTTTTT. This sequence encodes CASSFSSGYTGELFF. This chain connects TRBV9 to TRBJ2-2, with D possibly TRBD2 on 6 matching bases. The length of the CDR3 is 15 residues. Germline V gives CDR1 SGDLS, CDR2 YYNGEE. V lost 4 bases, J lost 3 bases, and 13 bases lay in between.

The chain joins TRBV6-5 to TRBJ2-1; possible D gene TRBD1, 6 bases. CDR1 is MNHEY, CDR2 SVGAGI, per germline. CDR3 length: 12 residues. Deletions cut 11 bases from V and 7 bases from J, with 15 bases between. The CDR3 reads CAGGWTVNEQFF. The CDR3, as DNA: TGTGCCGGGGGATGGACAGTAAATGAGCAGTTCTTC.

The V and J genes are TRBV2 and TRBJ2-2; D might be TRBD2 (5 bases). Deletions cut 5 bases from V and 0 bases from J, with 13 bases between. Per the germline V gene, CDR1 is SNHLY and CDR2 is FYNNEI. The CDR3 is 16 amino acids. The CDR3 here is CASSLMRESNTGELFF. The CDR3 DNA sequence: TGTGCCAGCAGTCTTATGAGGGAATCGAACACCGGGGAGCTGTTTTTT.

The V and J genes are TRBV30 and TRBJ2-6, with a weak D call TRBD1 (7 bases). Germline V gene lookup returns CDR1 GTSNPN and CDR2 SVGIG (reference sequence). The CDR3 runs 15 residues. The V end was cut by 4 bases, the J end by 2 bases, with 12 bases between. Here the CDR3 reads CAWTWRGPGANVLTF. CDR3 sequence (DNA): TGTGCCTGGACATGGAGGGGGCCTGGGGCCAACGTCCTGACTTTC. Complete variable domain (other parts from reference TRBV30 and TRBJ2-6): SQTIHQWPATLVQPVGSPLSLECTVEGTSNPNLYWYRQAAGRGLQLLFYSVGIGQISSEVPQNLSASRPQDRQFILSSKKLLLSDSGFYLCAWTWRGPGANVLTFGAGSRLTVL.

This clone was counted a single time. V gene TRBV18 combines with J gene TRBJ2-2; D might be TRBD2 (6 bases). Trimming shortened V by 0 bases and J by 2 bases, and 10 bases separated the two germline ends. The CDR3 has 16 amino acids. Germline CDR1 reads KGHSH; CDR2 reads LQKENI. The CDR3 spells CASSPPGTQNTGELFF. The CDR3 DNA follows: TGTGCCAGCTCACCACCCGGGACTCAAAACACCGGGGAGCTGTTTTTT.

This chain joins TRBV11-3 and TRBJ2-1; a weak D match, TRBD1 (5 bases). Germline V gene sequence: CDR1 SGHNT, CDR2 YENEEA. This CDR3 region has 15 residues. V was clipped by 1 base and J by 5 bases, with 12 bases between them. The CDR3 protein is CASSLGGPEHNEQFF. The CDR3 coding sequence is TGTGCCAGCAGCTTAGGGGGCCCCGAACACAATGAGCAGTTCTTC. The whole variable domain, remainder taken from reference TRBV11-3 and TRBJ2-1, is EAGVVQSPRYKIIEKKQPVAFWCNPISGHNTLYWYLQNLGQGPELLIRYENEEAVDDSQLPKDRFSAERLKGVDSTLKIQPAELGDSAVYLCASSLGGPEHNEQFFGPGTRLTVL.

The chain carries TRBV5-1 and TRBJ2-7; D uncertain. CDR1 SGHRS and CDR2 YFSETQ come from the germline V gene. V was trimmed by 5 bases and J by 1 base, leaving 10 bases between them. CDR3 length: 13 residues. The CDR3 loop is CASREIGSYEQYF. The CDR3 coding sequence is TGCGCCAGCAGGGAGATAGGATCCTACGAGCAGTACTTC. The whole variable domain, remainder taken from reference TRBV5-1 and TRBJ2-7, is KAGVTQTPRYLIKTRGQQVTLSCSPISGHRSVSWYQQTPGQGLQFLFEYFSETQRNKGNFPGRFSGRQFSNSRSEMNVSTLELGDSALYLCASREIGSYEQYFGPGTRLTVT.

A single count supports this clone. This chain joins TRBV28 and TRBJ2-7; 9 bases line up with TRBD1. Losses at the gene ends were 2 bases for V and 6 bases for J; bases not matched to a gene: 2. The CDR3 totals 13 residues. Looked up from germline, CDR1 is MDHEN and CDR2 is SYDVKM. For the CDR3, the DNA is TGTGCCAGCAGTTTAACAGGGGGCGGCGAGCAGTACTTC. Translated, it gives CASSLTGGGEQYF. Supplemented by reference TRBV28 and TRBJ2-7, the full variable domain reads DVKVTQSSRYLVKRTGEKVFLECVQDMDHENMFWYRQDPGLGLRLIYFSYDVKMKEKGDIPEGYSVSREKKERFSLILESASTNQTSMYLCASSLTGGGEQYFGPGTRLTVT.

The chain combines TRBV9 with TRBJ2-2; no firm D call. This CDR3 region has 14 residues. V was pared by 3 bases and J by 6 bases, with 12 bases between. Germline CDR1 and CDR2: SGDLS and YYNGEE. The CDR3 sequence is CASSARSPPGELFF. The CDR3 nucleotides are TGTGCCAGCAGCGCCCGTAGCCCCCCCGGGGAGCTGTTTTTT.

The V and J genes are TRBV11-2 and TRBJ2-7; D is possibly TRBD1 (5 bases). This CDR3 has 17 amino acids. Trimming removed 2 bases at V and 2 bases at J, with 19 bases between. Germline lookup yields CDR1 SGHAT and CDR2 FQNNGV. The CDR3 protein is CASSLSASRAYPYEQYF. The DNA of the CDR3 is TGTGCCAGCAGCTTATCCGCGAGCAGGGCTTACCCCTACGAGCAGTACTTC.

The rearrangement uses TRBV9 and TRBJ2-7, with D uncertain. Trimming removed 3 bases from V and 2 bases from J, with 6 bases in between. The CDR3 totals 12 residues. CDR1 SGDLS and CDR2 YYNGEE come from the germline V gene. CDR3 nucleotides: TGTGCCAGCAGCGGAGATGCCTACGAGCAGTACTTC. Protein product: CASSGDAYEQYF.

The J gene is TRBJ1-5, the V gene TRBV18; no firm D call. V shed 2 bases and J shed 5 bases, with 10 bases lying between them. The CDR3 length is 14 residues. The germline gives CDR1 KGHSH, CDR2 LQKENI. The CDR3 DNA is TGTGCCAGCTCACCAAGCGGGGAGGATCAGCCCCAGCATTTT. Its protein product is CASSPSGEDQPQHF. Full variable domain (outside the CDR3, taken from reference TRBV18 and TRBJ1-5): NAGVMQNPRHLVRRRGQEARLRCSPMKGHSHVYWYRQLPEEGLKFMVYLQKENIIDESGMPKERFSAEFPKEGPSILRIQQVVRGDSAAYFCASSPSGEDQPQHFGDGTRLSIL.

This chain connects TRBV4-3 to TRBJ2-1; no definite D call. The V and J ends lost 0 bases and 2 bases respectively, with 11 bases between them. Per germline, CDR1 LGHNA and CDR2 YSLEER. The CDR3 has 16 amino acids. CDR3 amino acids: CASSQDFSLPYNEQFF. The CDR3 bases are TGCGCCAGCAGCCAAGATTTCAGTCTTCCCTACAATGAGCAGTTCTTC.

The V and J genes are TRBV7-2 and TRBJ2-4, with 10 bases fitting TRBD1. Germline values: CDR1 SGHTA, CDR2 FQGNSA. This CDR3 spans 14 amino acids. The V segment lost 5 bases and the J segment 4 bases; nucleotides outside the gene matches: 2. The CDR3 reads CASSAGQGKNIQYF. CDR3 bases: TGTGCCAGCAGCGCGGGACAGGGGAAAAACATTCAGTACTTC. The entire variable domain, with the rest obtained from reference TRBV7-2 and TRBJ2-4, is as follows: GAGVSQSPSNKVTEKGKDVELRCDPISGHTALYWYRQSLGQGLEFLIYFQGNSAPDKSGLPSDRFSAERTGGSVSTLTIQRTQQEDSAVYLCASSAGQGKNIQYFGAGTRLSVL.

J is TRBJ1-6 and V is TRBV5-1, with 8 bases aligning to TRBD1. The CDR3 runs to 14 residues. V was clipped by 1 base and J by 8 bases; unmatched bases: 2. From germline, CDR1 is SGHRS and CDR2 YFSETQ. The CDR3 protein is CASSLQGADSPLHF. CDR3 in DNA: TGCGCCAGCAGCTTGCAGGGGGCGGATTCACCCCTCCACTTT.

The J gene is TRBJ2-7, the V gene TRBV2; maybe TRBD1 (6 bases). The CDR3 runs to 16 residues. Germline CDR1 reads SNHLY; CDR2 reads FYNNEI. V was trimmed by 2 bases and J by 4 bases, leaving 18 bases between them. CDR3 bases: TGTGCCAGCAGTGAATCTAGAGGGACAACTGCGTACGAGCAGTACTTC. Translating gives CASSESRGTTAYEQYF.

The chain joins TRBV6-5 to TRBJ1-5, with TRBD1 matching 9 bases. Unmatched junction bases numbered 6, after V lost 6 bases and J lost 15 bases. This CDR3 region has 11 residues. Germline V gene sequence: CDR1 MNHEY, CDR2 SVGAGI. CDR3 coding DNA: TGTGCCAGCAGACAGGGGGCTGCTTGGCATTTT. As protein: CASRQGAAWHF.

This clone was seen more than once but under ten times. The rearrangement links TRBV7-8 to TRBJ1-6; unclear D gene. The CDR3 totals 12 residues. Trimming left V 4 bases short and J 10 bases short, with 8 bases between. CDR1 SGHVS and CDR2 FQNEAQ come from the germline V gene. The CDR3 DNA reads TGTGCCAGCAGCTACTCTCAATCACCCCTCCACTTT. This codes for CASSYSQSPLHF.

The V and J genes are TRBV27 and TRBJ2-3, with 7 bases lining up with TRBD2. Germline-derived CDR1 and CDR2 are MNHEY and SMNVEV (reference sequence). V gave up 3 bases and J gave up 1 base; unmatched junction bases: 1. This CDR3 comprises 14 residues. CDR3 sequence: CASSFGRGTDTQYF. CDR3 coding DNA: TGTGCCAGCAGTTTTGGGAGGGGCACAGATACGCAGTATTTT.

The V call is TRBV6-5, the J call TRBJ2-5; 12 bases match TRBD1. J was trimmed by 5 bases and V by 5 bases; bases with no gene match: 6. The V gene's germline CDR1 is MNHEY and CDR2 SVGAGI. The CDR3 runs 15 residues. Here the CDR3 DNA reads TGTGCCAGCAGTAAGGGACAGGGGGCTGGGGAGACCCAGTACTTC. Translation gives CASSKGQGAGETQYF.

The rearrangement links TRBV5-1 to TRBJ1-3; 7 bases line up with TRBD1. The germline V gene has CDR1 SGHRS and CDR2 YFSETQ. This CDR3 has 14 amino acids. Trimming at V came to 3 bases and at J to 2 bases, leaving 2 bases not matched to a gene. The DNA of the CDR3 is TGCGCCAGCAGCTCGAGGGGGCCTGGAAACACCATATATTTT. Translated: CASSSRGPGNTIYF. Filled out from reference TRBV5-1 and TRBJ1-3, the complete variable domain reads KAGVTQTPRYLIKTRGQQVTLSCSPISGHRSVSWYQQTPGQGLQFLFEYFSETQRNKGNFPGRFSGRQFSNSRSEMNVSTLELGDSALYLCASSSRGPGNTIYFGEGSWLTVV.

The genes are TRBV5-5 and TRBJ2-5, with D possibly matching TRBD2 (6 bases). The germline CDR1 and CDR2 sequences are SGHKS and YYEKEE (reference sequence). The germline V and J ends were trimmed by 4 bases and 5 bases, with 18 bases remaining between them. CDR3 length: 15 residues. For the CDR3, the DNA is TGTGCCAGCAGCCGGGGCGGGGTCAGCGGGGAGACCCAGTACTTC. Translated: CASSRGGVSGETQYF. The full variable domain, with the rest looked up from reference TRBV5-5 and TRBJ2-5, is DAGVTQSPTHLIKTRGQQVTLRCSPISGHKSVSWYQQVLGQGPQFIFQYYEKEERGRGNFPDRFSARQFPNYSSELNVNALLLGDSALYLCASSRGGVSGETQYFGPGTRLLVL.